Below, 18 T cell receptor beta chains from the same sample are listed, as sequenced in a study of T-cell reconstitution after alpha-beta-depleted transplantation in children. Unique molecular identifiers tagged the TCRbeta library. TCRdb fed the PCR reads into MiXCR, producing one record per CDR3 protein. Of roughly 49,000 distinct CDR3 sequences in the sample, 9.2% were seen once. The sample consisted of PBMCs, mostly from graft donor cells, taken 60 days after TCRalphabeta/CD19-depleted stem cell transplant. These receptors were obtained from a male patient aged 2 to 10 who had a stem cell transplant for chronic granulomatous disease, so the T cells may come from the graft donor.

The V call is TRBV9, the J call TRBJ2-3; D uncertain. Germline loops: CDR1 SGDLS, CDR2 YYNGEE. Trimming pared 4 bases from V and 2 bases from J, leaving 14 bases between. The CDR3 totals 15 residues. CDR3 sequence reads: CASSKARSLTDTQYF. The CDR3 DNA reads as TGTGCCAGCAGCAAGGCCAGAAGCCTCACAGATACGCAGTATTTT.

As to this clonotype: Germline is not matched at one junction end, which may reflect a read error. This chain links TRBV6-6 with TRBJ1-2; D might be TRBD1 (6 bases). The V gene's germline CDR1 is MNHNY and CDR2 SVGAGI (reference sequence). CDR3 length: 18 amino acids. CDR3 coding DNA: TGTGCCATCAGTTCTCCCTTAGGGGGTGACCCTCATAACTATGGCTACACCTTC. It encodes CAISSPLGGDPHNYGYTF.

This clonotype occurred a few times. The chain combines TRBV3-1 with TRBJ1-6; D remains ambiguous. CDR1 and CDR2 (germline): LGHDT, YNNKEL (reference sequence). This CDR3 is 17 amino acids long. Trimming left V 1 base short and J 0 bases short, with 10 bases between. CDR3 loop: CASSQVPDPSYNSPLHF. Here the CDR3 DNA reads TGTGCCAGCAGCCAAGTCCCAGATCCCTCCTATAATTCACCCCTCCACTTT.

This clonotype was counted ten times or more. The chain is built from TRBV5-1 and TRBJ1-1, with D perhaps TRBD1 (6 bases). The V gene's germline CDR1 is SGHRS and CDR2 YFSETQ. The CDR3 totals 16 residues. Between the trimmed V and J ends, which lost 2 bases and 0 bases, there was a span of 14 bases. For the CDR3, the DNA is TGCGCCAGCAGCTTTTTTGGGGGCCCACTGAACACTGAAGCTTTCTTT. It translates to CASSFFGGPLNTEAFF.

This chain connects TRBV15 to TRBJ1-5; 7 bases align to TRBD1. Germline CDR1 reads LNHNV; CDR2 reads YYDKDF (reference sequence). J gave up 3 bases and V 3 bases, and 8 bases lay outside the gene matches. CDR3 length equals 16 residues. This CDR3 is CATSRTPGQTNQPQHF. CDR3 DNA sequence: TGTGCCACCAGCAGGACCCCGGGACAGACCAATCAGCCCCAGCATTTT.

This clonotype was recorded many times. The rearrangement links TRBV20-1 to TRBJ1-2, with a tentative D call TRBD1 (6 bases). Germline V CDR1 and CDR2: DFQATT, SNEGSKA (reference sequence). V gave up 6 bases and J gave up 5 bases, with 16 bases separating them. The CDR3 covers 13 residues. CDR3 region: CSATRGAPYGYTF. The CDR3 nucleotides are TGCAGTGCCACTCGGGGGGCGCCGTATGGCTACACCTTC.

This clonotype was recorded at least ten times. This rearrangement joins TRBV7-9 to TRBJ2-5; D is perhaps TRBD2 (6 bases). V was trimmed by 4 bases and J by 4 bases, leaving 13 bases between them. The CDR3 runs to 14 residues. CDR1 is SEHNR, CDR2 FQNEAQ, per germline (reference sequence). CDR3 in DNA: TGTGCCAGCAGCTCGGGACTCCGTGGAGAGACCCAGTACTTC. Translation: CASSSGLRGETQYF.

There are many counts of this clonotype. The DNA for the CDR3 is TGTGCCATCAGTGATAGTTCGGGAGAGGTGGATGAGCAGTTCTTC. This codes for CAISDSSGEVDEQFF. The chain employs TRBV10-3 and TRBJ2-1; tentative D call: TRBD2 (6 bases). This CDR3 contains 15 residues. Per the germline V gene, CDR1 is ENHRY and CDR2 is SYGVKD. Trimming stripped 3 bases from V and 8 bases from J, with 17 bases between.

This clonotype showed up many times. Here the CDR3 DNA reads TGTGCCAGCAGTTACGGAGGGGGCGGCAATCAGCCCCAGCATTTT. Protein product: CASSYGGGGNQPQHF. The V call is TRBV6-2 or TRBV6-3, the J call TRBJ1-5, with 7 nucleotides matching TRBD1. Germline CDR1 MNHEY, CDR2 SVGEGT. V lost 2 bases to trimming and J lost 2 bases; unmatched junction nucleotides: 3. The CDR3 length is 15 residues.

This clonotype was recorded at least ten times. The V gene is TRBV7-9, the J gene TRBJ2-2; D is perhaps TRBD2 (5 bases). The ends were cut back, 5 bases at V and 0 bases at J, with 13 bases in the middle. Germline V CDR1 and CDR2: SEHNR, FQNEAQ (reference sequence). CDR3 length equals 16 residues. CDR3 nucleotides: TGTGCCAGCAGCGACGGACTGAGACCGAACACCGGGGAGCTGTTTTTT. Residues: CASSDGLRPNTGELFF.

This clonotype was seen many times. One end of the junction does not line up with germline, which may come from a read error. CDR3 protein: CASSSGIPTTLF. The DNA of the CDR3 is TGTGCCAGCAGTTCAGGTATCCCCACCACCCTTTTC. The V gene is TRBV28, the J gene TRBJ2-1, with D uncertain. Germline CDR1 and CDR2: MDHEN and SYDVKM. The CDR3 length is 12 residues. The whole variable domain, remainder taken from reference TRBV28 and TRBJ2-1, is DVKVTQSSRYLVKRTGEKVFLECVQDMDHENMFWYRQDPGLGLRLIYFSYDVKMKEKGDIPEGYSVSREKKERFSLILESASTNQTSMYLCASSSGIPTTLFGPGTRLTVL.

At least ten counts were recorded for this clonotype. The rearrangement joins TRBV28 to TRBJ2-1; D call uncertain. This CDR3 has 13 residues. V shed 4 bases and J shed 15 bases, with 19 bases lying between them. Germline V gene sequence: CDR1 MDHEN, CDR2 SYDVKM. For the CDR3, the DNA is TGTGCCAGCAGTTCAGAGGCCGTAGGAGCTTCGTTCTTC. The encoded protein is CASSSEAVGASFF.

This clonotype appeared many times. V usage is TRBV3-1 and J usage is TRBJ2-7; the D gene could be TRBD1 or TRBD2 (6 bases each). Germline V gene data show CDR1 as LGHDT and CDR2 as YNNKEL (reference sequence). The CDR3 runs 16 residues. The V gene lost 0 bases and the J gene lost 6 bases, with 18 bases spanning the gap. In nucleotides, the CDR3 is TGTGCCAGCAGCCAAGAAGGTAGGAGGGGGATGGGCGAGCAGTACTTC. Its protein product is CASSQEGRRGMGEQYF.

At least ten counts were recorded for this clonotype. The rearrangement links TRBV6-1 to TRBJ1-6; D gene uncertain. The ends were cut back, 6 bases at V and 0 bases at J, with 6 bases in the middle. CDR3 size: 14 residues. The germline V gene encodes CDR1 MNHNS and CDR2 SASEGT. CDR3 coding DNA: TGTGCCAGCAGCCGAAGCTCCTATAATTCACCCCTCCACTTT. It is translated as CASSRSSYNSPLHF.

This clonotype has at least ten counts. CDR3 bases: TGCGCCAGCAGCTTGGGCGGGAGGGCCGATAATGAGCAGTTCTTC. Protein: CASSLGGRADNEQFF. The V and J genes are TRBV5-1 and TRBJ2-1, with TRBD2 matching 9 bases. The germline gives CDR1 SGHRS, CDR2 YFSETQ. The CDR3 loop spans 15 amino acids. The V segment lost 0 bases and the J segment 7 bases; nucleotides outside the gene matches: 5.

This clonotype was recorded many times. The CDR3 region has the DNA TGTGCCAGCAGAACAGGGGGCCCGAGGGAGACCCAGTACTTC. Residues: CASRTGGPRETQYF. The rearrangement uses TRBV2 and TRBJ2-5, with 9 bases aligning to TRBD1. CDR3 length: 14 residues. Germline V lookup: CDR1 SNHLY, CDR2 FYNNEI. The V gene end was trimmed by 6 bases and the J gene end by 5 bases; junction bases not matched to a gene: 7.

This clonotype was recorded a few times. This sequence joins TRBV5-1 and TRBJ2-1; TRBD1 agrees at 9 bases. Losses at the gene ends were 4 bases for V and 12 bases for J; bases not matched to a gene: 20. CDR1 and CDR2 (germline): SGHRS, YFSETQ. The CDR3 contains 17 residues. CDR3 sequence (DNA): TGCGCCAGCAGCGCGGAACCGGGACAGGGTGTTTTAGGTGGGCAGTTCTTC. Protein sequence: CASSAEPGQGVLGGQFF.

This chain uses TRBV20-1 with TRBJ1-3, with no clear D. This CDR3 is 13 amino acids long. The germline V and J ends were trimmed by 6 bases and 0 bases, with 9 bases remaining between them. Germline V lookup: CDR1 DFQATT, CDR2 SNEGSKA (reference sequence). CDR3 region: CSARLLSGNTIYF. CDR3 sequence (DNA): TGCAGTGCCCGGCTCCTCTCTGGAAACACCATATATTTT.